The rows below give T cell receptor beta chains drawn from one sample of a study of read filtering for tumor transcriptome and immune sequencing. TCRdb re-derived calls from the reads in MiXCR, one entry per CDR3 protein. The sample has around 60,000 distinct CDR3 sequences, 15% to 25% seen once. Source material: a population of CD138-negative cells sorted from bone marrow. The receptors originated from a donor aged 40 or older with multiple myeloma. Both conserved end residues are part of each CDR3. For some rows the clone size is stated as once, few or many, or as a class when expanded; others skip it.

J | size | V | CDR3
TRBJ1-1 | many | TRBV6-2/TRBV6-3 | CASSGWTEAFF
TRBJ2-2 | many | TRBV6-5 | CASRKTGGTGELFF
TRBJ2-1 | . | TRBV19 | CASSIGLAGGEQFF
TRBJ2-5 | . | TRBV9 | CASSVDSGSSETQYF
TRBJ2-5 | many | TRBV5-1 | CASSSQGAQETQYF
TRBJ2-4 | many | TRBV20-1 | CSANPGQRAKNIQYF
TRBJ2-5 | many | TRBV5-4 | CASSSLEGPAHRETQYF
TRBJ2-7 | many | TRBV11-3 | CASSSGTGGARYEQYF
TRBJ2-1 | many | TRBV28 | CASSPPRGGEGKYYNEQFF
TRBJ2-1 | . | TRBV10-3 | CAISETSGSGPEQLF
TRBJ2-7 | . | TRBV5-1 | CASSLLGVSSYELYF
TRBJ2-2 | many | TRBV6-6 | CASSYLWGGEGNTGELFF
TRBJ2-3 | many | TRBV6-1 | CASSGMTSGTDTQYF
TRBJ2-5 | many | TRBV10-3 | CANRDAKETQYF
TRBJ2-3 | many | TRBV6-1 | CASSVGRGLFDTQYF
TRBJ2-7 | many | TRBV20-1 | CSATRDTLSYEQYF
TRBJ2-3 | many | TRBV19 | CASSPLDRGASTDTQYF
TRBJ2-2 | many | TRBV5-1 | CASSGAGTTGELFF